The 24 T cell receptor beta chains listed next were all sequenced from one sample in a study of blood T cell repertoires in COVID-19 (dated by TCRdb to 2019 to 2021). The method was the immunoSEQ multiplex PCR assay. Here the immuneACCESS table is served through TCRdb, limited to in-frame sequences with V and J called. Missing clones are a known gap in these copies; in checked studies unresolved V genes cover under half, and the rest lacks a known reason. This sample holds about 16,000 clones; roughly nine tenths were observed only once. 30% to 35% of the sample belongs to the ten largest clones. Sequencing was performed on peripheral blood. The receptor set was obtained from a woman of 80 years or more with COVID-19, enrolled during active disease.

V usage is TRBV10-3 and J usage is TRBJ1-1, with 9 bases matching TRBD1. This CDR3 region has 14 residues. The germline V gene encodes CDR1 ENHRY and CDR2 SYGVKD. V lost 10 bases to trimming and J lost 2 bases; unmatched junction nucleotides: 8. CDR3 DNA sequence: TGTGCCACCGACAGGGGGGGTGGCAACACTGAAGCTTTCTTT. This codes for CATDRGGGNTEAFF.

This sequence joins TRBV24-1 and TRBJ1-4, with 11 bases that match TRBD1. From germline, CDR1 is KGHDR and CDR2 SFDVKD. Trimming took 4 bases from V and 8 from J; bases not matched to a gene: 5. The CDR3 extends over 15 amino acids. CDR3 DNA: TGTGCCACCAGTGACCCGGGACAGGGGGGAGAAAAACTGTTTTTT. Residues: CATSDPGQGGEKLFF.

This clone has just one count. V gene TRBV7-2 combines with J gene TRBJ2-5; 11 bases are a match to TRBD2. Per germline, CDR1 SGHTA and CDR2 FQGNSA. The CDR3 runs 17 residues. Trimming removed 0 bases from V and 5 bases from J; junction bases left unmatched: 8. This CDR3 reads CASSLARASGGRETQYF. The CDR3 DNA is TGTGCCAGCAGCTTAGCGAGGGCTAGCGGGGGGAGGGAGACCCAGTACTTC. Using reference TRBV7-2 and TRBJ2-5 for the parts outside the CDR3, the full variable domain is GAGVSQSPSNKVTEKGKDVELRCDPISGHTALYWYRQSLGQGLEFLIYFQGNSAPDKSGLPSDRFSAERTGGSVSTLTIQRTQQEDSAVYLCASSLARASGGRETQYFGPGTRLLVL.

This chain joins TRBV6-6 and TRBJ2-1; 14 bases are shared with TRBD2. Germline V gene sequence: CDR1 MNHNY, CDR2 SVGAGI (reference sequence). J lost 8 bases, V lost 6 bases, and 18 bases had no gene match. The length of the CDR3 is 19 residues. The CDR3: CASRRTQTSGRGIPHEQFF. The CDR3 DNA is TGTGCCAGCAGGCGAACTCAGACTAGCGGGAGGGGTATCCCCCATGAGCAGTTCTTC.

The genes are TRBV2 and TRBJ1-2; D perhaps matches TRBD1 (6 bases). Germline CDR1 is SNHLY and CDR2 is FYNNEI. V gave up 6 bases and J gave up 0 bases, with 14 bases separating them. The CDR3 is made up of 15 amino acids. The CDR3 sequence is CASSADRRPNYGYTF. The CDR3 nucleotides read TGTGCCAGCAGCGCCGACAGGCGCCCTAACTATGGCTACACCTTC. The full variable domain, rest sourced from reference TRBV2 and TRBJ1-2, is EPEVTQTPSHQVTQMGQEVILRCVPISNHLYFYWYRQILGQKVEFLVSFYNNEISEKSEIFDDQFSVERPDGSNFTLKIRSTKLEDSAMYFCASSADRRPNYGYTFGSGTRLTVV.

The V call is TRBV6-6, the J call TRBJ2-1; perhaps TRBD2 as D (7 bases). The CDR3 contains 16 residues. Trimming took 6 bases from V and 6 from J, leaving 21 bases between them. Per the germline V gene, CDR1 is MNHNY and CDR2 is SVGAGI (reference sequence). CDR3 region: CASSPRGEGGGNEQFF. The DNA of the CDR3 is TGTGCCAGCAGCCCTAGGGGAGAGGGAGGGGGCAATGAGCAGTTCTTC.

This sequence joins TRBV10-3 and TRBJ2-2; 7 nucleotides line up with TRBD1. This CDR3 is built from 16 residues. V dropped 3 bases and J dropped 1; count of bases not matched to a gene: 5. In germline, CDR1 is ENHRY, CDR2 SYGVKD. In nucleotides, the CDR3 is TGTGCCATCAGTGATTGGACAGGAGGGAACACCGGGGAGCTGTTTTTT. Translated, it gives CAISDWTGGNTGELFF.

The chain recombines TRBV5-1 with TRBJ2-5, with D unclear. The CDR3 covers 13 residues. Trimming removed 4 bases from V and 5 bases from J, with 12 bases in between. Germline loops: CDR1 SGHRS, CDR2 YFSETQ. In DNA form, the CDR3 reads TGCGCCAGCAGCCCGGTGAATCGGGAGACCCAGTACTTC. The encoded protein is CASSPVNRETQYF.

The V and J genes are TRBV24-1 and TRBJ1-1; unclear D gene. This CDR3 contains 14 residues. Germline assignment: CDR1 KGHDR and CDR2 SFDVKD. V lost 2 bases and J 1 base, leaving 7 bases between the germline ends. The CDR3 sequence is CATSDSGKNTEAFF. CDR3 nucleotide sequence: TGTGCCACCAGTGATTCGGGGAAGAACACTGAAGCTTTCTTT.

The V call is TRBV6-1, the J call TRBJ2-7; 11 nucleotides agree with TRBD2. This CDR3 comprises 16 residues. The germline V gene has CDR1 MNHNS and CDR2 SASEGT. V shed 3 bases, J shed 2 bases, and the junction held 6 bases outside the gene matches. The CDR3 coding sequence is TGTGCCAGCAGTGATACTAGCGGGGGCGCGGCCTACGAGCAGTACTTC. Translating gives CASSDTSGGAAYEQYF.

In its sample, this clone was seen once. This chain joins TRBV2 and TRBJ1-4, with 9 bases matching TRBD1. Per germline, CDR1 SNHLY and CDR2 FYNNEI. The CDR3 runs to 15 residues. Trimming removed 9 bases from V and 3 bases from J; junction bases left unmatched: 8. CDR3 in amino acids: CASMDRGTANEKLFF. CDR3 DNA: TGTGCCAGTATGGACAGGGGAACGGCTAATGAAAAACTGTTTTTT.

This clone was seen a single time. The CDR3 protein is CASSQERQCGGGTEAFF. In DNA form, the CDR3 reads TGCGCCAGCAGTCAAGAGAGACAGTGTGGCGGCGGTACTGAAGCTTTCTTT. The J gene is TRBJ1-1, the V gene TRBV23-1, with D maybe TRBD1 (5 bases). TRBV23-1 is reported as an ORF; its role is uncertain. The length of the CDR3 is 17 residues. V was trimmed by 2 bases and J by 5 bases, leaving 21 bases between them.

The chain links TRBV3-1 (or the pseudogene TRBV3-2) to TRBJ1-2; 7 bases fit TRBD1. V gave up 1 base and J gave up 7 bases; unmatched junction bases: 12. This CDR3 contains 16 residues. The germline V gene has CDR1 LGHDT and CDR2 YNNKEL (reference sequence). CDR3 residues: CASSQVGRGVERGYTF. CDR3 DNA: TGTGCCAGCAGCCAAGTAGGCAGGGGGGTTGAGCGTGGCTACACCTTC.

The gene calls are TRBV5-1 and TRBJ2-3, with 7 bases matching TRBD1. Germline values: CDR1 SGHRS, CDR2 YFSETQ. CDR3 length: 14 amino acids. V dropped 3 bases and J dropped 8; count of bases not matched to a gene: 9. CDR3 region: CASSSGQREGTQYF. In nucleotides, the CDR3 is TGCGCCAGCAGCTCGGGACAGAGGGAAGGTACGCAGTATTTT.

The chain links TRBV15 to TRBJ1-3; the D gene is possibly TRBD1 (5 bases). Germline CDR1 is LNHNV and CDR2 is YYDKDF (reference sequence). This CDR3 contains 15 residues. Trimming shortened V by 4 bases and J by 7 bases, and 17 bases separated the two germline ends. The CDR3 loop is CATSTLMGGANTIYF. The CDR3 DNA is TGTGCCACCAGCACACTTATGGGAGGGGCGAACACCATATATTTT.

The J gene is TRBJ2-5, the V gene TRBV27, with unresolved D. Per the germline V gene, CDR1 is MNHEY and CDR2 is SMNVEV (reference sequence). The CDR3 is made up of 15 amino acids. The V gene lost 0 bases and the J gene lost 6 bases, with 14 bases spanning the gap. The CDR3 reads CASSLSKDGSQTQYF. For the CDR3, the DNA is TGTGCCAGCAGTTTATCGAAAGACGGGTCCCAGACCCAGTACTTC.

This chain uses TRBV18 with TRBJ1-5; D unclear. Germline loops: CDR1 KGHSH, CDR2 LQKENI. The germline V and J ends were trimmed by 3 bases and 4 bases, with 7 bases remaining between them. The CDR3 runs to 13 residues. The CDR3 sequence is CASSPSNNQPQHF. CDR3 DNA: TGTGCCAGCTCACCGTCTAATAATCAGCCCCAGCATTTT.

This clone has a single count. DNA of the CDR3: TGTGCCAGCCCCGGGGGGCCTGGAAACACCATATATTTT. Translated: CASPGGPGNTIYF. This chain joins TRBV7-9 and TRBJ1-3, with a tentative D call TRBD1 (6 bases). V lost 8 bases and J lost 2, with 10 bases in between. The CDR3 sequence is 13 residues long. Germline V CDR1 and CDR2: SEHNR, FQNEAQ (reference sequence).

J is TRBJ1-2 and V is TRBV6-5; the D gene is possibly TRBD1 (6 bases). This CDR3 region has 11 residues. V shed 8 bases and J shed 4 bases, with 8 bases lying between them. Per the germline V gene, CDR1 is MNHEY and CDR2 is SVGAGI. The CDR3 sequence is CASGQSYGYTF. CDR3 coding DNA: TGTGCCAGCGGACAGTCCTATGGCTACACCTTC.

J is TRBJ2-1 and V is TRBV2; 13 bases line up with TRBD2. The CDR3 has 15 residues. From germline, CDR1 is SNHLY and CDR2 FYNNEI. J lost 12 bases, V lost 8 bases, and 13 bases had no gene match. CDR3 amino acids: CASSRTSGRDRGQFF. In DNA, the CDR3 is TGTGCCAGCTCCCGAACTAGCGGGAGGGACCGTGGGCAGTTCTTC.

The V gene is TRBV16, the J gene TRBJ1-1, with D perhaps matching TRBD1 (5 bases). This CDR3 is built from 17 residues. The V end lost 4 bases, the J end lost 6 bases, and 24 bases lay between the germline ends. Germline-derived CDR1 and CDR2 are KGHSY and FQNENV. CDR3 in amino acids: CASSPGRAQAPSSEAFF. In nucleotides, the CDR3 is TGTGCCAGCAGCCCAGGACGGGCACAGGCTCCATCCTCTGAAGCTTTCTTT.

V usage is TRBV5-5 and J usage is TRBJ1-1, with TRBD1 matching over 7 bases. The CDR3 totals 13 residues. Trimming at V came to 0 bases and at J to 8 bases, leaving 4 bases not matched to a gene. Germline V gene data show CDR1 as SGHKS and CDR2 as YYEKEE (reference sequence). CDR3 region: CASSLEGTAEAFF. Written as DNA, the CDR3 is TGTGCCAGCAGCTTGGAGGGGACAGCAGAAGCTTTCTTT.

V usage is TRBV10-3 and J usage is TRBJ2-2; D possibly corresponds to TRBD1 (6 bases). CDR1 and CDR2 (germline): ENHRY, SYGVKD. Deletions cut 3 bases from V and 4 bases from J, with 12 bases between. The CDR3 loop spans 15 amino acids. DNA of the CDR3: TGTGCCATCAGTGAAAGGACAGCTACCACCGGGGAGCTGTTTTTT. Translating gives CAISERTATTGELFF.

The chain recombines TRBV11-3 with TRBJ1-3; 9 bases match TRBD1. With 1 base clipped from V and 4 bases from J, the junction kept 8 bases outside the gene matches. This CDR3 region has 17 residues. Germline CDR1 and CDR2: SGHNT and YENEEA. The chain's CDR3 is CASSLVWLGQGGNTIYF. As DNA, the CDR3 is TGTGCCAGCAGCTTAGTTTGGTTAGGACAGGGGGGAAACACCATATATTTT.